One and the same sample provided the 18 T cell receptor beta chains below, sequenced in a study of control samples from healthy donors and cancer patients. Data came from immunoSEQ multiplex PCR; TCRdb stores just in-frame clones and leaves some out. This table holds 50,000 or so clones, about 80% found once. The sample consisted of blood. The receptors were gathered from a man aged 70 or older in good health.

The J gene is TRBJ2-5, the V gene TRBV2, with D maybe TRBD1 (5 bases). V lost 6 bases to trimming and J lost 2 bases, with 13 bases between them. The germline gives CDR1 SNHLY, CDR2 FYNNEI. The CDR3 is 14 residues long. The CDR3: CASSIRQYQETQYF. The CDR3 DNA follows: TGTGCCAGCAGCATTAGACAGTATCAAGAGACCCAGTACTTC.

The rearrangement joins TRBV24-1 to TRBJ2-5; tentative D call: TRBD1 (6 bases). The germline V and J ends were trimmed by 10 bases and 5 bases, with 19 bases remaining between them. CDR3 length: 14 amino acids. In germline, CDR1 is KGHDR, CDR2 SFDVKD. The CDR3 DNA is TGTGCCACGAGAAGGACAGCCCACCGCGAGACCCAGTACTTC. Its protein is CATRRTAHRETQYF.

The chain joins TRBV14 to TRBJ1-2, with D tentatively TRBD1 (6 bases). The germline V gene has CDR1 SGHDN and CDR2 FVKESK. Trimming took 0 bases from V and 3 from J, leaving 8 bases between them. The CDR3 sequence is 14 residues long. The CDR3 nucleotides read TGTGCCAGCAGCCAAGATCAGGGGTACTATGGCTACACCTTC. Translation gives CASSQDQGYYGYTF.

J is TRBJ1-2 and V is TRBV18; D possibly corresponds to TRBD1 (6 bases). The CDR3 covers 17 residues. V was pared by 3 bases and J by 2 bases, with 19 bases between. Looked up from germline, CDR1 is KGHSH and CDR2 is LQKENI. In nucleotides, the CDR3 is TGTGCCAGCTCACCTCAAAGCCGGACAGCGCAAAACTATGGCTACACCTTC. Amino acids: CASSPQSRTAQNYGYTF.

This rearrangement joins TRBV15 to TRBJ1-3; D unclear. V was cut by 0 bases and J by 0 bases, with 15 bases left in between. The CDR3 extends over 18 amino acids. Germline CDR1 LNHNV, CDR2 YYDKDF (reference sequence). CDR3 coding DNA: TGTGCCACCAGCAGAGATTTGGCAGCCTCGGGCTCTGGAAACACCATATATTTT. It is translated as CATSRDLAASGSGNTIYF.

Here the CDR3 reads CASSPPGNTGEQYF. DNA for the CDR3: TGTGCCAGCTCACCACCAGGGAATACTGGCGAGCAGTACTTC. V usage is TRBV18 and J usage is TRBJ2-7; the D is unclear. The germline gives CDR1 KGHSH, CDR2 LQKENI. The V end was cut by 0 bases, the J end by 6 bases, with 12 bases between. The CDR3 has 14 amino acids.

The J gene is TRBJ2-5, the V gene TRBV5-1, with D hard to call. From germline, CDR1 is SGHRS and CDR2 YFSETQ. Trimming shortened V by 2 bases and J by 2 bases, and 10 bases separated the two germline ends. This CDR3 contains 14 residues. The CDR3 DNA follows: TGCGCCAGCAGCTTAGGACCGGAACAAGAGACCCAGTACTTC. It specifies CASSLGPEQETQYF.

This sequence joins TRBV11-3 and TRBJ1-1; D gene uncertain. V was cut by 3 bases and J by 1 base, with 6 bases left in between. The CDR3 covers 13 residues. Germline loops: CDR1 SGHNT, CDR2 YENEEA. CDR3 loop: CASSFSQNTEAFF. CDR3 nucleotide sequence: TGTGCCAGCAGCTTCAGCCAGAACACTGAAGCTTTCTTT.

The V gene is TRBV7-2, the J gene TRBJ1-1; perhaps TRBD1 as D (5 bases). Germline loops: CDR1 SGHTA, CDR2 FQGNSA. The CDR3 loop spans 15 amino acids. The ends were cut back, 1 base at V and 5 bases at J, with 14 bases in the middle. The CDR3 region is CASSLVGGEGTEAFF. CDR3 nucleotide sequence: TGTGCCAGCAGCTTAGTAGGAGGGGAAGGGACTGAAGCTTTCTTT.

This chain joins TRBV18 and TRBJ2-7; tentatively, D is TRBD1 (5 bases). The CDR3 is 14 residues long. The germline gives CDR1 KGHSH, CDR2 LQKENI. Trimming cost V 2 bases and J 0 bases, with 8 bases left between them. CDR3 loop: CASSPATASYEQYF. The DNA of the CDR3 is TGTGCCAGCTCACCAGCGACAGCCTCCTACGAGCAGTACTTC. Complete variable domain (other parts from reference TRBV18 and TRBJ2-7): NAGVMQNPRHLVRRRGQEARLRCSPMKGHSHVYWYRQLPEEGLKFMVYLQKENIIDESGMPKERFSAEFPKEGPSILRIQQVVRGDSAAYFCASSPATASYEQYFGPGTRLTVT.

The V and J genes are TRBV7-2 and TRBJ2-3; 7 bases fit TRBD2. Trimming cost V 1 base and J 5 bases; bases outside gene matches: 9. Germline V lookup: CDR1 SGHTA, CDR2 FQGNSA. The CDR3 length is 16 residues. The CDR3 protein is CASSLVSGGSLDTQYF. CDR3 bases: TGTGCCAGCAGCTTAGTTTCGGGCGGGAGTCTAGATACGCAGTATTTT.

V is TRBV13 and J is TRBJ2-5; D call uncertain. CDR1 and CDR2 from the germline V gene are PRHDT and FYEKMQ (reference sequence). The CDR3 totals 12 residues. V was pared by 2 bases and J by 7 bases, with 8 bases between. DNA of the CDR3: TGTGCCAGCAGCTTATACGAGTCGACCCAGTACTTC. This sequence encodes CASSLYESTQYF.

The chain couples TRBV4-1 to TRBJ1-5; possible D gene TRBD1, 6 bases. This CDR3 contains 15 residues. Germline V gene sequence: CDR1 MGHRA, CDR2 YSYEKL. V lost 4 bases and J lost 6, with 16 bases in between. Written as DNA, the CDR3 is TGCGCCAGCAGCCTGGGACACTCGGGGGGTCAGCCCCAGCATTTT. Amino acids: CASSLGHSGGQPQHF.

The gene calls are TRBV10-2 and TRBJ2-5, with TRBD1 matching 9 bases. The ends lost 8 bases at V and 4 bases at J; junction bases unmatched: 11. CDR1 and CDR2 (germline): WSHSY, SAAADI. This CDR3 has 15 residues. The CDR3 is CASLSDRGGRETQYF. DNA for the CDR3: TGCGCCAGCCTTTCGGACAGGGGTGGTCGAGAGACCCAGTACTTC.

The chain links TRBV7-2 to TRBJ2-1, with D hard to call. Germline loops: CDR1 SGHTA, CDR2 FQGNSA. The ends were cut back, 2 bases at V and 0 bases at J, with 8 bases in the middle. This CDR3 is 15 amino acids long. DNA for the CDR3: TGTGCCAGCAGCTTAAGCCCATTCTCCTACAATGAGCAGTTCTTC. Its translation is CASSLSPFSYNEQFF.

To note about this clone: The sample holds other DNA sequences that translate to the same CDR3. The V and J genes are TRBV5-1 and TRBJ2-6, with TRBD1 matching over 7 bases. This CDR3 has 17 amino acids. Germline V gene data show CDR1 as SGHRS and CDR2 as YFSETQ. V was pared by 2 bases and J by 2 bases, with 7 bases of the junction left unmatched. This CDR3 reads CASSLGGQGAGANVLTF. DNA of the CDR3: TGCGCCAGCAGCTTAGGAGGTCAGGGGGCTGGGGCCAACGTCCTGACTTTC.

This clone was seen only a few times. The J gene is TRBJ2-3, the V gene TRBV3-1 (or the pseudogene TRBV3-2); the D gene is possibly TRBD2 (6 bases). Germline V CDR1 and CDR2: LGHDT, YNNKEL (reference sequence). The CDR3 length is 15 residues. V was clipped by 4 bases and J by 4 bases, with 15 bases between them. CDR3 amino acids: CASSPLGGLPDTQYF. The CDR3 DNA reads as TGTGCCAGCAGCCCTTTGGGGGGTCTTCCAGATACGCAGTATTTT.

The genes are TRBV30 and TRBJ1-1; D remains unclear. V was shortened by 4 bases and J by 2 bases, with 8 bases between the two germline ends. This CDR3 contains 12 residues. Germline loops: CDR1 GTSNPN, CDR2 SVGIG (reference sequence). The CDR3 loop is CAWTRINTEAFF. The CDR3, as DNA: TGTGCCTGGACACGAATAAACACTGAAGCTTTCTTT.